This T cell receptor (beta chain) comes out of a study of T cell responses to AZD1222 COVID-19 vaccine. Notes on the study in general: In all cases, repertoires were sampled only after the peak T cell response.

In regard to this clone: Its antigen is not known.

The CDR3 extends over 13 amino acids. Germline V gene sequence: CDR1 SGHVS, CDR2 FNYEAQ. Trimming pared 5 bases from V and 3 bases from J, leaving 8 bases between. Profiled with immunoSEQ multiplex PCR; TCRdb holds only in-frame clones, not every one. This sample has about 130,000 clones, with about nine tenths found just once. This receptor was taken from an adult in good health. The chain recombines TRBV7-6 with TRBJ1-5; unclear D gene. The sample here was peripheral blood, taken on day 0 of MenACWY control vaccination. The CDR3 sequence: CASSLDLNQPQHF. DNA of the CDR3: TGTGCCAGCAGCCTGGACCTCAATCAGCCCCAGCATTTT.